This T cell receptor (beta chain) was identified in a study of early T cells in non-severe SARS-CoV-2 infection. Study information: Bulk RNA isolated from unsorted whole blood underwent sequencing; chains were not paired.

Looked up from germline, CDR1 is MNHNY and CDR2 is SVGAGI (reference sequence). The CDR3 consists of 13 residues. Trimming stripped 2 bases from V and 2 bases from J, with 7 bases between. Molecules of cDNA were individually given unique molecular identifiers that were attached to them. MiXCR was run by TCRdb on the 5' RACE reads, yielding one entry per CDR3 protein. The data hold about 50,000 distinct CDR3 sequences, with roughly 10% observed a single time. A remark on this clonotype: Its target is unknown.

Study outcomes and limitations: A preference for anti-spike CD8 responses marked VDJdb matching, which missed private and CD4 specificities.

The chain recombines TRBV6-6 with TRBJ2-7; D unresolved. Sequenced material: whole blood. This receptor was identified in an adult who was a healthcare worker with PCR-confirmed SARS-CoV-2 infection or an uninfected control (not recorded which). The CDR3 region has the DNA TGTGCCAGCAGTTACCAGGAGACCTACGAGCAGTACTTC. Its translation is CASSYQETYEQYF.